The 23 T cell receptor beta chains listed next were all sequenced from one sample in a study of human T cells and chemical hapten exposure (dated by TCRdb to about 2021). Receptors were amplified or captured by RACE. The instrument given in TCRdb is NextSeq 500. The raw public reads went through TCRdb reprocessing: fastp at Q25, MiXCR clone calling, in-frame beta chains kept. All rows with the same CDR3 protein become a single entry with the most common DNA and genes. This sample is represented by around 60,000 distinct CDR3 sequences; 5.5% to 7.5% of them were singletons. The ten largest account for around 1.6% of the sample. In the paper's terms, the time point label means: pre-sensitization, week 0. The sample's treatment or condition, from its label and the paper: therapeutic diphenylcyclopropenone sensitization with weekly scalp DPC. The specimen was whole blood, collected in connection with sensitization to the hapten diphenylcyclopropenone (DPC). Receptor source: a woman aged 25 to 39 with alopecia areata. Some clones in this sample may be carry-over from other donors' samples.

Many counts were recorded for this clonotype. This chain links TRBV29-1 with TRBJ2-5, with D tentatively TRBD2 (6 bases). The CDR3 sequence is 15 residues long. Germline loops: CDR1 SQVTM, CDR2 ANQGSEA. V gave up 6 bases and J gave up 5 bases, with 22 bases separating them. DNA for the CDR3: TGCAGCGTACTCCAGGGACGGGGAGGACGGGAGACCCAGTACTTC. Its translation is CSVLQGRGGRETQYF.

This clonotype was counted ten times or more. This chain joins TRBV3-1 and TRBJ2-6, with TRBD1 matching 7 bases. CDR3 length equals 15 residues. Germline CDR1 is LGHDT and CDR2 is YNNKEL (reference sequence). With V trimmed by 5 bases and J by 3 bases, 4 bases remained unmatched. The CDR3: CASSSDRDGANVLTF. CDR3 nucleotides: TGTGCCAGCAGCTCCGACAGGGATGGGGCCAACGTCCTGACTTTC.

This clonotype was counted between two and nine times. The rearrangement joins TRBV3-1 to TRBJ2-5; the D is unclear. The germline V and J ends were trimmed by 0 bases and 2 bases, with 1 base remaining between them. The CDR3 runs to 12 residues. Germline V gives CDR1 LGHDT, CDR2 YNNKEL (reference sequence). CDR3 protein: CASSQEQETQYF. The CDR3 DNA reads as TGTGCCAGCAGCCAAGAACAAGAGACCCAGTACTTC.

There are many counts of this clonotype. The chain couples TRBV12-3 or TRBV12-4 to TRBJ1-3; D is unresolved. The CDR3 has 14 amino acids. Trimming stripped 3 bases from V and 0 bases from J, with 6 bases between. The DNA of the CDR3 is TGTGCCAGCAGTTTGATGCCCTCTGGAAACACCATATATTTT. It specifies CASSLMPSGNTIYF.

This clonotype showed up many times. The chain has TRBV12-3 or TRBV12-4 and TRBJ1-5, with D unresolved. The CDR3 contains 15 residues. V lost 3 bases to trimming and J lost 0 bases, with 9 bases between them. The CDR3 nucleotides are TGTGCCAGCAGTTTTGGCAGGAATAGCAATCAGCCCCAGCATTTT. This encodes CASSFGRNSNQPQHF.

This clonotype has at least ten counts. The chain joins TRBV6-5 to TRBJ2-3; 16 nucleotides line up with TRBD2. Losses at the gene ends were 2 bases for V and 0 bases for J; bases not matched to a gene: 2. The CDR3 is 18 amino acids. Germline loops: CDR1 MNHEY, CDR2 SVGAGI. In DNA, the CDR3 is TGTGCCAGCAGTTACGGGACTAGCGGGGGGGCTAGCACAGATACGCAGTATTTT. It translates to CASSYGTSGGASTDTQYF.

The table lists this clonotype with many counts. The CDR3 DNA follows: TGCAGCGTTGACAGGGGGCTGAACACTGAAGCTTTCTTT. Its protein product is CSVDRGLNTEAFF. This chain joins TRBV29-1 and TRBJ1-1, with TRBD1 matching over 8 bases. Germline assignment: CDR1 SQVTM and CDR2 ANQGSEA. The CDR3 is 13 amino acids. Trimming cost V 3 bases and J 0 bases; bases outside gene matches: 0.

This clonotype has ten or more counts. This chain joins TRBV12-3 or TRBV12-4 and TRBJ1-2; 8 nucleotides agree with TRBD1. Trimming cost V 7 bases and J 4 bases; bases outside gene matches: 5. This CDR3 is built from 13 residues. The CDR3 spells CASNVDRGYGYTF. DNA for the CDR3: TGTGCCAGCAATGTCGACAGGGGCTATGGCTACACCTTC.

This clonotype came up many times. The chain joins TRBV3-1 to TRBJ2-7; 8 nucleotides agree with TRBD2. Trimming cost V 6 bases and J 6 bases; bases outside gene matches: 7. Germline-derived CDR1 and CDR2 are LGHDT and YNNKEL (reference sequence). The CDR3 has 13 amino acids. CDR3 loop: CASSLLGGVEQYF. The DNA of the CDR3 is TGTGCCAGCAGTTTGCTCGGGGGGGTCGAGCAGTACTTC.

In this sample, this clonotype turned up many times. The CDR3 DNA sequence: TGCGCCAGCAGCTTGGGTGTTTTCCCGGACAGGGGAATAGAGACCCAGTACTTC. Protein sequence: CASSLGVFPDRGIETQYF. V is TRBV5-1 and J is TRBJ2-5; 9 bases match TRBD1. From germline, CDR1 is SGHRS and CDR2 YFSETQ. With V trimmed by 0 bases and J by 4 bases, 13 bases remained unmatched. CDR3 length: 18 residues.

The rearrangement links TRBV9 to TRBJ1-4; D is undetermined. The CDR3 consists of 16 residues. Trimming stripped 4 bases from V and 2 bases from J, with 15 bases between. Germline V CDR1 and CDR2: SGDLS, YYNGEE. The CDR3 nucleotides read TGTGCCAGCAGCTATCAAGGATTTGCGACTAATGAAAAACTGTTTTTT. It codes for CASSYQGFATNEKLFF.

This clonotype has ten or more counts. This chain links TRBV12-3 or TRBV12-4 with TRBJ2-7; D not resolved. V dropped 8 bases and J dropped 0 bases, with 14 bases sitting between them. The CDR3 sequence is 14 residues long. The CDR3 DNA reads TGTGCCAGCGGAACAGCCCCCGGCTCCTACGAGCAGTACTTC. This encodes CASGTAPGSYEQYF.

The sample holds many counts of this clonotype. CDR3 residues: CASSRTGRLAGTTDTQYF. CDR3 DNA sequence: TGTGCCAGCAGCCGGACAGGGAGACTAGCGGGGACCACAGATACGCAGTATTTT. The chain links TRBV2 to TRBJ2-3; 11 bases agree with TRBD2. This CDR3 spans 18 amino acids. Trimming took 6 bases from V and 2 from J; bases not matched to a gene: 13. The V gene's germline CDR1 is SNHLY and CDR2 FYNNEI.

In its sample, this clonotype was seen a few times. This chain uses TRBV6-6 with TRBJ2-3; 8 positions agree with TRBD1. Germline CDR1 MNHNY, CDR2 SVGAGI (reference sequence). This CDR3 spans 20 amino acids. The V gene end was trimmed by 2 bases and the J gene end by 0 bases; junction bases not matched to a gene: 16. CDR3 region: CASSYTNRPRDRTSTDTQYF. The DNA of the CDR3 is TGTGCCAGCAGTTACACCAACCGGCCAAGGGACAGGACAAGCACAGATACGCAGTATTTT.

This clonotype came up a few times. The chain is built from TRBV5-1 and TRBJ1-5; D not certain. Trimming shortened V by 0 bases and J by 3 bases, and 7 bases separated the two germline ends. This CDR3 has 14 amino acids. Germline V lookup: CDR1 SGHRS, CDR2 YFSETQ. The CDR3 protein is CASSLDGINQPQHF. The CDR3 DNA reads as TGCGCCAGCAGCTTGGATGGGATCAATCAGCCCCAGCATTTT.

There are a few counts of this clonotype. This chain links TRBV20-1 with TRBJ1-1; TRBD1 is a possible D gene (6 bases). V shed 6 bases and J shed 1 base, with 21 bases lying between them. The CDR3 has 16 amino acids. CDR1 and CDR2 (germline): DFQATT, SNEGSKA (reference sequence). The CDR3 nucleotides read TGCAGTGCATCCTCATCCATCAGGGGAAAGAACACTGAAGCTTTCTTT. Protein sequence: CSASSSIRGKNTEAFF.

This clonotype was found many times. CDR3 coding DNA: TGTGCCAGCAGTGAAACGGGGATCAAATATGAGCAGTTCTTC. Its protein is CASSETGIKYEQFF. The chain combines TRBV6-1 with TRBJ2-1, with D possibly being TRBD2 (5 bases). Germline loops: CDR1 MNHNS, CDR2 SASEGT. Trimming pared 2 bases from V and 8 bases from J, leaving 13 bases between. This CDR3 is built from 14 residues.

The table lists this clonotype with a few counts. This chain joins TRBV18 and TRBJ2-5, with a tentative D call TRBD2 (6 bases). Germline loops: CDR1 KGHSH, CDR2 LQKENI. The CDR3 totals 14 residues. Trimming removed 3 bases from V and 0 bases from J, with 8 bases in between. The chain's CDR3 is CASSPGGDQETQYF. The CDR3 coding sequence is TGTGCCAGCTCACCGGGGGGAGACCAAGAGACCCAGTACTTC.

The chain combines TRBV7-2 with TRBJ1-1, with a possible D match to TRBD1 (5 bases). The V end lost 1 base, the J end lost 3 bases, and 12 bases lay between the germline ends. CDR1 and CDR2 from the germline V gene are SGHTA and FQGNSA. The CDR3 contains 15 residues. The CDR3: CASSLEPGQDTEAFF. CDR3 bases: TGTGCCAGCAGCTTAGAGCCAGGGCAGGACACTGAAGCTTTCTTT.

This clonotype was counted only a few times. V gene TRBV30 combines with J gene TRBJ1-2, with D possibly matching TRBD1 (5 bases). V was trimmed by 3 bases and J by 3 bases, leaving 14 bases between them. Germline V lookup: CDR1 GTSNPN, CDR2 SVGIG (reference sequence). The CDR3 runs 14 residues. For the CDR3, the DNA is TGTGCCTGGAGCCATACAGGCCTCCACTATGGCTACACCTTC. Its translation: CAWSHTGLHYGYTF.

This clonotype has ten or more counts. The gene calls are TRBV4-1 and TRBJ2-1; maybe TRBD2 (5 bases). The CDR3 is made up of 14 amino acids. Trimming cost V 1 base and J 9 bases, with 13 bases left between them. Per germline, CDR1 MGHRA and CDR2 YSYEKL. The CDR3 region is CASSQGPSSREQFF. The CDR3 DNA follows: TGCGCCAGCAGCCAAGGCCCTAGCTCCCGTGAGCAGTTCTTC.

This clonotype has at least ten counts. This chain connects TRBV7-2 to TRBJ2-5; TRBD2 matches at 7 bases. Germline V CDR1 and CDR2: SGHTA, FQGNSA. Trimming at V came to 0 bases and at J to 4 bases, leaving 5 bases not matched to a gene. The CDR3 length is 15 residues. The CDR3 coding sequence is TGTGCCAGCAGCTTAGCGGCTAGCGGAACAGAGACCCAGTACTTC. Amino acids: CASSLAASGTETQYF.

This clonotype was detected many times. J is TRBJ2-2 and V is TRBV6-5; D unclear. Looked up from germline, CDR1 is MNHEY and CDR2 is SVGAGI. The CDR3 is 14 residues long. V gave up 8 bases and J gave up 0 bases, with 10 bases separating them. CDR3 sequence (DNA): TGTGCCAGCCGTATTAAAGCGAACACCGGGGAGCTGTTTTTT. Translation: CASRIKANTGELFF.